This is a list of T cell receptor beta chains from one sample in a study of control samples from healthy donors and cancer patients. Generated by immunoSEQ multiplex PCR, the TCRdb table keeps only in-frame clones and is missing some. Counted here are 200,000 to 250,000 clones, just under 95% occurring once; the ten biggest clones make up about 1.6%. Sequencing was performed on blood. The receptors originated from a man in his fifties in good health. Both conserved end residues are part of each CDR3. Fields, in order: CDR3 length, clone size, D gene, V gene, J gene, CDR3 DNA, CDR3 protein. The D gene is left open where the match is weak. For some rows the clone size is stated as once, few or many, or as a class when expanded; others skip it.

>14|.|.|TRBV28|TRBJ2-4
TGTGCCAGCAGTTTAGGCGGCGGGCAGGTCATTCAGTACTTC
CASSLGGGQVIQYF
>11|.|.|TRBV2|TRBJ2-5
TGTGCCAGTGGGGGTTTCGAGACCCAGTACTTC
CASGGFETQYF
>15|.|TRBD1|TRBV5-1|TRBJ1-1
TGCGCCAGCAGCCAACCGGACAGGGCTCACACTGAAGCTTTCTTT
CASSQPDRAHTEAFF
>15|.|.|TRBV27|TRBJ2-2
TGTGCCAGCAGTTTCCTCAGGGGAAACACCGGGGAGCTGTTTTTT
CASSFLRGNTGELFF
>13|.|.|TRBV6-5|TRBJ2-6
TGTGCCAGCAGTTACGGCGGGGCCAACGTCCTGACTTTC
CASSYGGANVLTF
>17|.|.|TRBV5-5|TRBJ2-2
TGTGCCAGCAGCAAAAATTTCGGGGGCCGGAACACCGGGGAGCTGTTTTTT
CASSKNFGGRNTGELFF
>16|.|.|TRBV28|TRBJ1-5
TGTGCCAGCATGGAGACAATTGTTTATAGCAATCAGCCCCAGCATTTT
CASMETIVYSNQPQHF
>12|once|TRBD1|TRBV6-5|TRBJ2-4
TGTGCCACTACCGGGACAGACGACATTCAGTACTTC
CATTGTDDIQYF
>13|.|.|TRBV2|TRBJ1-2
TGTGCCAGCACCCTGGGACGGAACTATGGCTACACCTTC
CASTLGRNYGYTF
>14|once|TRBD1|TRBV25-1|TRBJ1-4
TGTGCCAGCAGTAGGGACAGCCCAAATGAAAAACTGTTTTTT
CASSRDSPNEKLFF
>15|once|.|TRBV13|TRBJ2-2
TGTGCCAGCAGCTTAGTTGGTGGACCTGGCGGGGAGCTGTTTTTT
CASSLVGGPGGELFF
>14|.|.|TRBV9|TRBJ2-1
TGTGCCAGCAGCGTAGTACCTTTACAGGGTGAGCAGTTCTTC
CASSVVPLQGEQFF
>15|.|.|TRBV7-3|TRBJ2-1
TGTGCCAGCAGCTCCCCGGGTCGAGGATACAATGAGCAGTTCTTC
CASSSPGRGYNEQFF
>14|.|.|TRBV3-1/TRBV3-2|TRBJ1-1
TGTGCCAGCAGCCTCCGCCGCGGGAACACTGAAGCTTTCTTT
CASSLRRGNTEAFF
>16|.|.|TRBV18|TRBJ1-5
TGTGCCAGCTCACCTCAGGCCGGGACGGCTAATCAGCCCCAGCATTTT
CASSPQAGTANQPQHF
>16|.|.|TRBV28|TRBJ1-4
TGTGCCAGCACCACCTTGAGGGGCGGGGAGGATGAAAAACTGTTTTTT
CASTTLRGGEDEKLFF
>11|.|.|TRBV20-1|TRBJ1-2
TGCAGTGCTCTTGGGTCCTATGGCTACACCTTC
CSALGSYGYTF
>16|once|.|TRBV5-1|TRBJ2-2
TGCGCCAGCAGCTTGCGCCCCGTTCAGGGTACCGGGGAGCTGTTTTTT
CASSLRPVQGTGELFF
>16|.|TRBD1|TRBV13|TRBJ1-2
TGTGCCAGCAGCTTACGGTTGTTAGGACAGGCTTATGGCTACACCTTC
CASSLRLLGQAYGYTF
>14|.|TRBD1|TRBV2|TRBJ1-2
TGTGCCAGCGACGGACAGGGAGAAGGGTATGGCTACACCTTC
CASDGQGEGYGYTF
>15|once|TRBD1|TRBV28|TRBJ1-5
TGTGCCAGCAGTTTATCGGGGACAGGTTATCAGCCCCAGCATTTT
CASSLSGTGYQPQHF
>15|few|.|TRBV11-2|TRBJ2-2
TGTGCCAGCAGCTTATTCAGGGATCACACCGGGGAGCTGTTTTTT
CASSLFRDHTGELFF
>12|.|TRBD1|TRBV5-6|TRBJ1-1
TGTGCCAGCAGCCTATCAGGGGGTCGAAGCGTCTTT
CASSLSGGRSVF
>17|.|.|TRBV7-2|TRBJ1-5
TGTGCCAGCAGCTTAGGCACAATGGGGGGGGCTGTGCAGCCCCAGCATTTT
CASSLGTMGGAVQPQHF
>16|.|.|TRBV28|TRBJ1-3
TGTGCCAGCAGTACCCCGGGACGGTCCTCTGGAAACACCATATATTTT
CASSTPGRSSGNTIYF
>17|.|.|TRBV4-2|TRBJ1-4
TGTGCCAGCAGCCAACTTAGAAGCGGGGCTGGCCGGGAAAAACTGTTTTTT
CASSQLRSGAGREKLFF
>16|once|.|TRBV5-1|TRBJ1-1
TGCGCCAGCAGCTCCCTTCGGGAGGGAAAGAACACTGAAGCTTTCTTT
CASSSLREGKNTEAFF
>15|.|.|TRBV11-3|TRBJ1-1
TGTGCCAGCAGCCTATCGGGGGATCTGAACACTGAAGCTTTCTTT
CASSLSGDLNTEAFF
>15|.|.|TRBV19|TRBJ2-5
TGTGCCAGTAATGCGAATCGCGGGGTAGGAGAGACCCAGTACTTC
CASNANRGVGETQYF
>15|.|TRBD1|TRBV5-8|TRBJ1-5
TGTGCCAGCAGCACTCAGACAGGGAAGCGTCAGCCCCAGCATTTT
CASSTQTGKRQPQHF
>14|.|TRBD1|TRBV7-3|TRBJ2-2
TGTGCCAGCAGACCAACAGGGGCCACCGGGGAGCTGTTTTTT
CASRPTGATGELFF
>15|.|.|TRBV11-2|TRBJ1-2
TGTGCCAGCAGCTTAGGGACCCAGGTCGGCCGTGGCTACACCTTC
CASSLGTQVGRGYTF
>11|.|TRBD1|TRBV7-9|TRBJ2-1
TGTGCCAGCAGCCTCGGGACAGGGCGGTTCTTC
CASSLGTGRFF
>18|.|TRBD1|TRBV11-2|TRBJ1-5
TGTGCCAGCAGCTTGAAACTCGGGACAGCCTATAGCAATCAGCCCCAGCATTTT
CASSLKLGTAYSNQPQHF
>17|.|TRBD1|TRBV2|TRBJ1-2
TGTGCCAGCACCGGCCCGGCAGCAGGGGGCGCTAACTATGGCTACACCTTC
CASTGPAAGGANYGYTF
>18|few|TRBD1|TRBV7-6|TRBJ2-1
TGTGCCAGCAGCCCGTTATACCCCAGGGACAGGGATGGGGATGAGCAGTTCTTC
CASSPLYPRDRDGDEQFF
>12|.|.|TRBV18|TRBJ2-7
TGTGCCAGCTCACCATCGGCCTACGAGCAGTACTTC
CASSPSAYEQYF
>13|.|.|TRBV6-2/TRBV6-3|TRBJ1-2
TGTGCCAGCAGTTACGTCCAAGAATATGGCTACACCTTC
CASSYVQEYGYTF
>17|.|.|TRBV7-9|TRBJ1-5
TGTGCCAGCAGCTTAGACACGCCCGGGCTTCCGAATCAGCCCCAGCATTTT
CASSLDTPGLPNQPQHF
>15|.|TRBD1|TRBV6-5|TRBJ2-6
TGTGCCAGCAGGACGACAGGGCATGGGGCCAACGTCCTGACTTTC
CASRTTGHGANVLTF
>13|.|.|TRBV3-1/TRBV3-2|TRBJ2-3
TGTGCCAGCAGCCAGAGGACAACAGATACGCAGTATTTT
CASSQRTTDTQYF